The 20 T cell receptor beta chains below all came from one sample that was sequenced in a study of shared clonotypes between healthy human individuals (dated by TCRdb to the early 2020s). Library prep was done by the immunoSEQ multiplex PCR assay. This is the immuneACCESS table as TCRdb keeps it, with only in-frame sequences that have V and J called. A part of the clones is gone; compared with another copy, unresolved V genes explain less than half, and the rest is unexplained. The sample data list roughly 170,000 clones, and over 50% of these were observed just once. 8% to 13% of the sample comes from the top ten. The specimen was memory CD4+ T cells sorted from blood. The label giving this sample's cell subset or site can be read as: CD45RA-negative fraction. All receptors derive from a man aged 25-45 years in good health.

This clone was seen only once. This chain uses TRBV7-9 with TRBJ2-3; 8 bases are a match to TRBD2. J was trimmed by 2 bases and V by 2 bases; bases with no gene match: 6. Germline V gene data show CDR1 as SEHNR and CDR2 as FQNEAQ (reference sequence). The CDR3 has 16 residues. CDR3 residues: CASSLSTSGHTDTQYF. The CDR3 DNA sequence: TGTGCCAGCAGCTTATCTACTAGCGGTCACACAGATACGCAGTATTTT.

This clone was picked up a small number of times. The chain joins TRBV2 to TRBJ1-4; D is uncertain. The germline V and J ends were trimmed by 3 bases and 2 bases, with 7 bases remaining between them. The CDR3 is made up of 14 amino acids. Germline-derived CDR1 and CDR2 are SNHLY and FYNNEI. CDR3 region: CASSDGVTNEKLFF. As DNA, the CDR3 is TGTGCCAGCAGTGACGGGGTGACTAATGAAAAACTGTTTTTT.

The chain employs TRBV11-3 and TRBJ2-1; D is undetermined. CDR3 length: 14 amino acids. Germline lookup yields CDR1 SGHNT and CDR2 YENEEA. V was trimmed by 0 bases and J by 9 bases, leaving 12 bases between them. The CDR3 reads CASSLDSRWSEQFF. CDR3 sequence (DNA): TGTGCCAGCAGCTTAGATAGCAGGTGGAGTGAGCAGTTCTTC.

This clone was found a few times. This CDR3 is CASSPGQHNEQFF. The CDR3 bases are TGTGCCAGCAGCCCTGGACAACACAATGAGCAGTTCTTC. This chain links TRBV11-2 with TRBJ2-1; D might be TRBD1 (5 bases). Germline lookup yields CDR1 SGHAT and CDR2 FQNNGV. CDR3 length equals 13 residues. Trimming left V 5 bases short and J 5 bases short, with 10 bases between.

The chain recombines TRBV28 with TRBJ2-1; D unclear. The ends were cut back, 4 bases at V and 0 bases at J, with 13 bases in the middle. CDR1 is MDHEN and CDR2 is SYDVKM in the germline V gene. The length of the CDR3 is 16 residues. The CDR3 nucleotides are TGTGCCAGCAGTTCCCGTGTCGCCCACTCCTACAATGAGCAGTTCTTC. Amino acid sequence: CASSSRVAHSYNEQFF.

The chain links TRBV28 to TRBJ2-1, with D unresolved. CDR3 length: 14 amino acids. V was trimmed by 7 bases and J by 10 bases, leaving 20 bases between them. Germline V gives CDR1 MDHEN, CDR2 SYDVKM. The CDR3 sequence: CASTPSDSLGEQFF. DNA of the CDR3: TGTGCCAGCACCCCAAGCGACTCCCTCGGGGAGCAGTTCTTC.

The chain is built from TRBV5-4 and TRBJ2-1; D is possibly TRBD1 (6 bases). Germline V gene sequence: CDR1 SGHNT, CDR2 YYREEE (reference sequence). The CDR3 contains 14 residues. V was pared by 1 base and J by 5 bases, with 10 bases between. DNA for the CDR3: TGTGCCAGCAGCTTGACCTCAGGGGACAATGAGCAGTTCTTC. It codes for CASSLTSGDNEQFF.

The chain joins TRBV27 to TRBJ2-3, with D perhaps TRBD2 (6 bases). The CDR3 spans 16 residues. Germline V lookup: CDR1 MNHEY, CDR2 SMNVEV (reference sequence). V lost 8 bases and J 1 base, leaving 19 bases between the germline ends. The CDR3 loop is CASRLRGASGTDTQYF. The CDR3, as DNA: TGTGCCAGCCGACTACGCGGGGCGAGTGGCACAGATACGCAGTATTTT.

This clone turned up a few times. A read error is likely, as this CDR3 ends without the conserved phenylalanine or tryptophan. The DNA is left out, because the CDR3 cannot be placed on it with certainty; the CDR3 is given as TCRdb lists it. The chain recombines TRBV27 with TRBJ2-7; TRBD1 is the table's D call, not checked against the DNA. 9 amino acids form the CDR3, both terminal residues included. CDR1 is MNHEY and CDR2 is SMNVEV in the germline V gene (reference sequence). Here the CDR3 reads CASSWGHSS.

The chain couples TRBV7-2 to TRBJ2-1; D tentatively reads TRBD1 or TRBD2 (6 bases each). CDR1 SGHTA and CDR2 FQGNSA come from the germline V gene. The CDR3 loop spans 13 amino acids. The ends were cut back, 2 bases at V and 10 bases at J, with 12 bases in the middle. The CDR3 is CASSLFLGGEQFF. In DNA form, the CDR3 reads TGTGCCAGCAGCTTATTTCTGGGGGGCGAGCAGTTCTTC.

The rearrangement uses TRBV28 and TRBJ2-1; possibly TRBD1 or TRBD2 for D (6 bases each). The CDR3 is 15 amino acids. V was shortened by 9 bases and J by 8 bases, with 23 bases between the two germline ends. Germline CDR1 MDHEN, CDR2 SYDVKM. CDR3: CASSFFGGPGDEQFF. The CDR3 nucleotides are TGTGCCAGTTCCTTCTTCGGGGGCCCTGGGGATGAGCAGTTCTTC.

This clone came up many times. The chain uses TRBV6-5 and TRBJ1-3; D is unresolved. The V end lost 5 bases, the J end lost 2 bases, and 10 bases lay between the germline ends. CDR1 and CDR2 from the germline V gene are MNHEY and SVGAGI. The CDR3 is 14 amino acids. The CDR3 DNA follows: TGTGCCAGCAGTAGAACAGCTACTGGAAACACCATATATTTT. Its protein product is CASSRTATGNTIYF.

This chain's CDR3 is CSARDMDEQYF. In DNA form, the CDR3 reads TGCAGTGCTAGAGATATGGACGAGCAGTACTTC. V usage is TRBV20-1 and J usage is TRBJ2-7; D ambiguous. There are 11 residues in the CDR3. Between the trimmed V and J ends, which lost 0 bases and 5 bases, there was a span of 5 bases. The germline V gene encodes CDR1 DFQATT and CDR2 SNEGSKA (reference sequence).

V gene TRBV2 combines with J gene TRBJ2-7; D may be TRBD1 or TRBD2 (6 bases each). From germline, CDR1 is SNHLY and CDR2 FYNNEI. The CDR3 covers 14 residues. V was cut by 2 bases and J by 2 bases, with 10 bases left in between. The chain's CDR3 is CASSEQGTAYEQYF. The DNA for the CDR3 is TGTGCCAGCAGTGAACAGGGGACTGCCTACGAGCAGTACTTC.

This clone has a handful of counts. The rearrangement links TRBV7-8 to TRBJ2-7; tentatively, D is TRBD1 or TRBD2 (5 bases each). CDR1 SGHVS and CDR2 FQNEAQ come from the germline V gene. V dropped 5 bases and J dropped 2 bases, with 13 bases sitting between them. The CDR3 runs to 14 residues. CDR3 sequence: CASSHASGPYEQYF. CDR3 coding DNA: TGTGCCAGCAGCCACGCTTCGGGGCCCTACGAGCAGTACTTC.

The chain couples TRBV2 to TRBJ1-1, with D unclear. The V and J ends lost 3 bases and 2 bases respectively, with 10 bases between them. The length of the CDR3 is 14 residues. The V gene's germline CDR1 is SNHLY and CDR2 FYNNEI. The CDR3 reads CASSDGGRNTEAFF. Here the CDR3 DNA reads TGTGCCAGCAGTGATGGAGGGAGAAACACTGAAGCTTTCTTT.

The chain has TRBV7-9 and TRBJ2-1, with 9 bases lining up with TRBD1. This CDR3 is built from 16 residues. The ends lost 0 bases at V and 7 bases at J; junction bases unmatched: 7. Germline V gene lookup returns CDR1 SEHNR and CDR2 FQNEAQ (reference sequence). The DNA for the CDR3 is TGTGCCAGCAGCTTAGCGCTGGGACAGGGAGAGAATGAGCAGTTCTTC. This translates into CASSLALGQGENEQFF.

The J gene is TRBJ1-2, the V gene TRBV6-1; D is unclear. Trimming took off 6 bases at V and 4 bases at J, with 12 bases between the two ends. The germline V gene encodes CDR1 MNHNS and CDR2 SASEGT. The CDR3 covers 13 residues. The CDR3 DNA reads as TGTGCCAGCAGCCTCTCCACCATCTATGGCTACACCTTC. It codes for CASSLSTIYGYTF.

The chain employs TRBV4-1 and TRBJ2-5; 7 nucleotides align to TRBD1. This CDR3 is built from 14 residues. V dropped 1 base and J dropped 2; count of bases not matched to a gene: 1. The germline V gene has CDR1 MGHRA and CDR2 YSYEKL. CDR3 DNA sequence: TGCGCCAGCAGCCAAGCGGGACAGCAAGAGACCCAGTACTTC. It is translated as CASSQAGQQETQYF.

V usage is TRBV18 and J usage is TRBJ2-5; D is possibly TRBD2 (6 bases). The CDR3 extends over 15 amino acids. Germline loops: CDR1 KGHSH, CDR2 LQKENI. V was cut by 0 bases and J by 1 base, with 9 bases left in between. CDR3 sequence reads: CASSPPGGVQETQYF. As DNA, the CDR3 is TGTGCCAGCTCACCACCAGGCGGGGTCCAAGAGACCCAGTACTTC. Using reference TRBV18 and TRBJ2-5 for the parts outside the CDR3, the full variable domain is NAGVMQNPRHLVRRRGQEARLRCSPMKGHSHVYWYRQLPEEGLKFMVYLQKENIIDESGMPKERFSAEFPKEGPSILRIQQVVRGDSAAYFCASSPPGGVQETQYFGPGTRLLVL.